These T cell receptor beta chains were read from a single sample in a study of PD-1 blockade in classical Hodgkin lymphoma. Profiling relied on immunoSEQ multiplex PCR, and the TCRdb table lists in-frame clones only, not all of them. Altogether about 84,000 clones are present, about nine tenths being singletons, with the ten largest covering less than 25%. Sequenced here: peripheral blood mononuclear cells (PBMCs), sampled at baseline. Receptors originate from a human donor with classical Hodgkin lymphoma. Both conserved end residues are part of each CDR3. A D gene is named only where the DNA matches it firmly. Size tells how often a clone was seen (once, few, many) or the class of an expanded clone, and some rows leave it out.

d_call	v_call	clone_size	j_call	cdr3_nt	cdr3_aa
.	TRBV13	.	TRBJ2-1	TGTGCCAGCAGCTCCGCGATGGGGAGCGGCAATGAGCAGTTCTTC	CASSSAMGSGNEQFF
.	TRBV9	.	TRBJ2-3	TGTGCCAGCAGCGCCACAGGGATTGGGGTAGCAGATACGCAGTATTTT	CASSATGIGVADTQYF
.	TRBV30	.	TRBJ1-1	TGTGCCTGGAGCGCCTTGACGCCGGTAACTGAAGCTTTCTTT	CAWSALTPVTEAFF
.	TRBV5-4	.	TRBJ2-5	TGTGCCAGCAGCTTGGTGGGGATGCAAGAGACCCAGTACTTC	CASSLVGMQETQYF
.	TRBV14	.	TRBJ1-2	TGTGCCAGCAGCCAAGTAATTGACCGCTCGAACTATGGCTACACCTTC	CASSQVIDRSNYGYTF
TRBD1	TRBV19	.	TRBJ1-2	TGTGCCAGTAGTATGATCTGGGACAGGGAGGGCTATGGCTACACCTTC	CASSMIWDREGYGYTF
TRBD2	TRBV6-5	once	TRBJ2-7	TGTGCCAGCAGTTCCGGACTAGCAGTCCACGAGCAGTACTTC	CASSSGLAVHEQYF
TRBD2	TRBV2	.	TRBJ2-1	TGTGCCAGCAGTTCAACTAGCGCGGATGAGCAGTTCTTC	CASSSTSADEQFF
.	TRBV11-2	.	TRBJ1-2	TGTGCCAGCAGCCCCCCCCGGGGTGGCGCACCCTATGGCTACACCTTC	CASSPPRGGAPYGYTF
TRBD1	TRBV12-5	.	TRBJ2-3	TGTGCTAGTGGTTTGGTCCCGGGACAGGAGGCAGATACGCAGTATTTT	CASGLVPGQEADTQYF
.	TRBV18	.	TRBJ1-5	TGTGCCAGCTCACCGGGCAGTATTATCCCCCAGCATTTT	CASSPGSIIPQHF
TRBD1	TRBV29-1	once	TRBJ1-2	TGCAGCGCTACGACAGGGCAGCAGGGCTATGGCTACACCTTC	CSATTGQQGYGYTF
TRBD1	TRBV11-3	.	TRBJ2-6	TGTGCCAGCAGCCCAGGGACAGGGAAAACCTCTGGGGCCAACGTCCTGACTTTC	CASSPGTGKTSGANVLTF
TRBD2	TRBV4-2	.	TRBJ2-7	TGTGCCAGCAGCCAAGATTGGGGACTAGCGGCCTACGAGCAGTACTTC	CASSQDWGLAAYEQYF
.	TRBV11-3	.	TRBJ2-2	TGTGCCAGCAGCTTAGCGGGAGTGATCGGGGAGCTGTTTTTT	CASSLAGVIGELFF
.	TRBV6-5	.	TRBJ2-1	TGTGCCAGCCATAGAGCGGCCCACCACAATGAGCAGTTCTTC	CASHRAAHHNEQFF
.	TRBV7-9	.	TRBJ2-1	TGTGCCAGCAGCTTAGTTCAGGGCAGTGAGCAGTTCTTC	CASSLVQGSEQFF
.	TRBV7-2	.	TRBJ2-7	TGTGCCAGCAGCTTTAGTTTGGACTACGAGCAGTACTTC	CASSFSLDYEQYF
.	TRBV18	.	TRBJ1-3	TGTGCCAGCTCACCACCCGGGACGCATAACTCTGGAAACACCATATATTTT	CASSPPGTHNSGNTIYF
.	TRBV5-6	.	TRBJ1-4	TGTGCCAGCAGCTTGGCAGCAGCTAATGAAAAACTGTTTTTT	CASSLAAANEKLFF
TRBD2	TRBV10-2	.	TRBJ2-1	TGCGCCAGCCGGATCTGGGGCGGGAGGGGACCCAATGAGCAGTTCTTC	CASRIWGGRGPNEQFF
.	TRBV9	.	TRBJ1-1	TGTGCCAGCAGCGTACGCACTGAAGCTTTCTTT	CASSVRTEAFF
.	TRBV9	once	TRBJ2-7	TGTGCCAGCAGCCCATCCCCGGCGGGTTACGAGCAGTACTTC	CASSPSPAGYEQYF
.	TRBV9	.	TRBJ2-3	TGTGCCAGCAGCGTAGGTAGCGGAAGCACAGATACGCAGTATTTT	CASSVGSGSTDTQYF
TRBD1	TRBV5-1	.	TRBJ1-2	TGCGCCAGCAGCCCAGGGGACAGGGGTTATGGCTACACCTTC	CASSPGDRGYGYTF
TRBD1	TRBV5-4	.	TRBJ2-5	TGTGCCAGCAGCTTGGGACAGGGAGAGACCCAGTACTTC	CASSLGQGETQYF
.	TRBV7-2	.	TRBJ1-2	TGTGCCAGCAGCTTATCAGGGGACTATGGCTACACCTTC	CASSLSGDYGYTF
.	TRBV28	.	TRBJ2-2	TGTGCCAGCAGTTTTGAGACGTGGACCGGGGAGCTGTTTTTT	CASSFETWTGELFF
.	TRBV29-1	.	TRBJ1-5	TGCAGCGTTTTGAGCCATAGCAATCAGCCCCAGCATTTT	CSVLSHSNQPQHF
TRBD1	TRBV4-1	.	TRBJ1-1	TGCGCCAGCAGCCAAGGCGACAGGGCCAGTTTCTCAGCTTTCTTT	CASSQGDRASFSAFF
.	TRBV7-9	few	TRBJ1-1	TGTGCCAGCAGCTTACAGGGAGCCATGAACACTGAAGCTTTCTTT	CASSLQGAMNTEAFF
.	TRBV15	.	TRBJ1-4	TGTGCCACCAGCAGTGGACAGACCTCAGACAGGACTAATGAAAAACTGTTTTTT	CATSSGQTSDRTNEKLFF
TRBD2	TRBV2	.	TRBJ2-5	TGTGCCAGCAGACCCAGACTAGCGGGAGGAAACCAAGAGACCCAGTACTTC	CASRPRLAGGNQETQYF
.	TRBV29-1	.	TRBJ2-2	TGCAGCGTTGAAGATGGGCACCTGAACACCGGGGAGCTGTTTTTT	CSVEDGHLNTGELFF
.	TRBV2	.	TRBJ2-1	TGTGCCAGCAGTGACCCCCTCGGGACGAATTACAATGAGCAGTTCTTC	CASSDPLGTNYNEQFF
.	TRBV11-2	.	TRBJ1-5	TGTGCCAGCAGCTTGGGGGGGGAGCAGCCCCAGCATTTT	CASSLGGEQPQHF
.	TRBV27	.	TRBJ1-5	TGTGCCAGCAGTTTATCTTTCCGTTTGGGGGAAGGCGGCCAGCATTTT	CASSLSFRLGEGGQHF
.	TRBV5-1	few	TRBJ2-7	TGCGCCAGCAGCTTGGGACAGGGCAGGGCGGGGGAGCAGTACTTC	CASSLGQGRAGEQYF
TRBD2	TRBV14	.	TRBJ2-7	TGTGCCAGCAGCCAACAACTAGCGGGCTCCTACGAGCAGTACTTC	CASSQQLAGSYEQYF
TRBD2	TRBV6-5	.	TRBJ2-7	TGTGCCAGCAGGACTAGCGGGAACTACGAGCAGTACTTC	CASRTSGNYEQYF
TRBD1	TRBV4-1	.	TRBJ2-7	TGCGCCAGCAGCCAAGATAGTTGGGACAGGGGCGACGAGCAGTACTTC	CASSQDSWDRGDEQYF
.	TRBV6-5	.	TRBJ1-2	TGTGCCAGCAGTTACTCAACATCGTACTATGGCTACACCTTC	CASSYSTSYYGYTF
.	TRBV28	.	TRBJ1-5	TGTGCCAGCAGTTTATCAGGGGTGGGAGGCAATCAGCCCCAGCATTTT	CASSLSGVGGNQPQHF
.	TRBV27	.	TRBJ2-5	TGTGCCAGCAGCCCCGGGCCCAGCGAAAGGGAGACCCAGTACTTC	CASSPGPSERETQYF
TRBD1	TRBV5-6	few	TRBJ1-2	TGTGCCAGCAGCCTACAGGGGTATGGCTACACCTTC	CASSLQGYGYTF
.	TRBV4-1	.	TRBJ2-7	TGCGCCAGCAGCCAAGAGCGAGTGGCCGACGAGCAGTACTTC	CASSQERVADEQYF
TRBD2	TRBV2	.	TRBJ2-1	TGTGCCAGCAGTGTTCGTGATAGCGGGAGGGCCGGGAGGTACTACAATGAGCAGTTCTTC	CASSVRDSGRAGRYYNEQFF
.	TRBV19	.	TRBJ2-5	TGTGCCAGTAGTACAGGGGCTAGAGAGACCCAGTACTTC	CASSTGARETQYF
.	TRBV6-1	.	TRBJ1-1	TGTGCCAGCAGTGAAGACGGGGACACTGAAGCTTTCTTT	CASSEDGDTEAFF
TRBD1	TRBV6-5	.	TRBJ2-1	TGTGCCAGCAGGCCGGGACAGGGGAGGCATGAGCAGTTCTTC	CASRPGQGRHEQFF